This TCR beta chain comes out of a study of cytomegalovirus exposure and HLA in healthy donors. General study findings and limits: Specificity for CMV antigens was confirmed in vitro for a few of the CMV-associated chains. A later analysis showed HLA-associated TCR beta chains outstripping equally common others in clonal expansion.

60 Vbeta and 13 Jbeta primers were used in PCR. Per the study methods: A later analysis tallied about 80 million unique TCR beta chains, 9 million to 12 million of them shared. Here immunoSEQ multiplex PCR was the method, and the copy in TCRdb shows in-frame clones only, minus some. V and J calls and clone size are those listed in that table; D and trimming were worked out from the DNA. The data contain roughly 90,000 clones, 80% to 90% of them singletons. V gave up 6 bases and J gave up 4 bases, with 9 bases separating them. This CDR3 is built from 12 residues. Germline V CDR1 and CDR2: MNHNS, SASEGT. As concerns this clone: Its specificity is not known.

The TCR comes from a man aged 25-45 years in good health and CMV-seropositive. V is TRBV6-1 and J is TRBJ1-1; a possible D gene is TRBD1 (6 bases). Sequenced material: PBMCs. CDR3 bases: TGTGCCAGCAGAACCAGGGGCACTGAAGCTTTCTTT. Amino acids: CASRTRGTEAFF.